The 21 T cell receptor beta chains below were found in one sample sequenced in a study of Graves' ophthalmopathy and Graves' hyperthyroidism. TCR beta CDR3 regions were amplified from RNA transcripts. The workflow started with a first-round RT-PCR run with HTBI primers and then moved on to a second-round multiplex PCR. A single record per CDR3 protein comes from TCRdb applying MiXCR to the multiplex PCR reads. Of around 520,000 distinct CDR3 sequences listed, about 35% are singletons. Material: peripheral blood or thyroid tissue (not recorded which). All receptors derive from an adult man with Graves' hyperthyroidism.

This clonotype was observed at least ten times. The genes are TRBV7-9 and TRBJ2-2; TRBD2 might be the D (6 bases). Trimming cost V 4 bases and J 0 bases, with 12 bases left between them. Germline V gene data show CDR1 as SEHNR and CDR2 as FQNEAQ (reference sequence). The CDR3 runs to 16 residues. The CDR3 DNA sequence: TGTGCCAGCAGCTCCTCCGGGACTGCGAACACCGGGGAGCTGTTTTTT. It specifies CASSSSGTANTGELFF.

This clonotype appeared many times. The chain has TRBV12-3 or TRBV12-4 and TRBJ2-7, with D tentatively TRBD1 (6 bases). Between the trimmed V and J ends, which lost 2 bases and 6 bases, there was a span of 14 bases. The CDR3 loop spans 14 amino acids. CDR3 sequence reads: CASSLYRELGEQYF. The CDR3 DNA sequence: TGTGCCAGCAGTTTATACAGGGAACTCGGCGAGCAGTACTTC.

On this clonotype: Compared with germline, one end of the junction differs, possibly owing to a read error. The chain links TRBV4-1 to TRBJ1-2, with D tentatively TRBD1 (6 bases). There are 16 residues in the CDR3. Germline loops: CDR1 MGHRA, CDR2 YSYEKL. The CDR3 DNA is TGCGCCAGCAGCCAAGATGAGGCAGAGGGGGACTATGGCTACGCCTTC. This sequence encodes CASSQDEAEGDYGYAF.

The chain recombines TRBV20-1 with TRBJ2-2; TRBD2 matches at 9 bases. Germline CDR1 DFQATT, CDR2 SNEGSKA (reference sequence). The junction had 8 bases not matched to a gene; V was cut back by 3 bases and J by 6 bases. The CDR3 consists of 15 residues. The CDR3 is CSARPSGGPAGELFF. CDR3 in DNA: TGCAGTGCTAGGCCCAGCGGGGGGCCGGCCGGGGAGCTGTTTTTT.

Only a few counts were recorded for this clonotype. This chain connects TRBV6-5 to TRBJ2-5; 9 bases fit TRBD1. The trim removed 10 bases at V and 4 bases at J, leaving 13 bases unmatched. Germline values: CDR1 MNHEY, CDR2 SVGAGI. This CDR3 comprises 15 residues. In nucleotides, the CDR3 is TGTGCCACCACGGAGTCTAACAGGGGGCCAGAGACCCAGTACTTC. This translates into CATTESNRGPETQYF.

The table lists this clonotype with many counts. The chain has TRBV19 and TRBJ1-2; D remains ambiguous. CDR3 length: 12 residues. CDR1 is LNHDA, CDR2 SQIVND, per germline (reference sequence). Trimming stripped 9 bases from V and 6 bases from J, with 14 bases between. CDR3 loop: CASDYGGNGYTF. Here the CDR3 DNA reads TGTGCCAGCGACTATGGAGGGAATGGCTACACCTTC.

The chain links TRBV7-9 to TRBJ2-7; D is perhaps TRBD1 or TRBD2 (6 bases each). CDR3 length equals 14 residues. Per germline, CDR1 SEHNR and CDR2 FQNEAQ (reference sequence). Trimming took off 4 bases at V and 5 bases at J, with 15 bases between the two ends. In nucleotides, the CDR3 is TGTGCCAGCAGCTCACCACCGGGGGCAGACGAGCAGTACTTC. It translates to CASSSPPGADEQYF.

At least ten counts were recorded for this clonotype. J is TRBJ1-1 and V is TRBV7-8; 7 nucleotides line up with TRBD1. In germline, CDR1 is SGHVS, CDR2 FQNEAQ. The CDR3 contains 14 residues. J was trimmed by 0 bases and V by 5 bases; bases with no gene match: 3. The CDR3: CASSIDRVNTEAFF. CDR3 coding DNA: TGTGCCAGCAGCATAGACAGGGTGAACACTGAAGCTTTCTTT.

Regarding this clonotype: Being one base from a much bigger clone, this may be a read error. The chain is built from TRBV7-2 and TRBJ1-6; D remains ambiguous. The CDR3 covers 17 residues. CDR1 is SGHTA and CDR2 is FQGNSA in the germline V gene. The CDR3 here is CASRPGSPSSYNSPFHF. CDR3 coding DNA: TGTGCCAGCAGACCCGGATCTCCGAGCTCCTATAATTCACCCTTCCACTTT.

This clonotype was observed at least ten times. V and J are TRBV2 and TRBJ2-5; TRBD2 matches 8 bases. This CDR3 contains 14 residues. Germline V gives CDR1 SNHLY, CDR2 FYNNEI. The V segment lost 8 bases and the J segment 2 bases; nucleotides outside the gene matches: 7. The CDR3 region is CASLRGTSQETQYF. In DNA, the CDR3 is TGTGCCAGCCTTCGGGGGACTAGTCAAGAGACCCAGTACTTC.

This clonotype was detected ten times or more. V usage is TRBV6-5 and J usage is TRBJ2-7; TRBD2 matches at 9 bases. Trimming removed 2 bases from V and 4 bases from J; junction bases left unmatched: 3. The germline V gene encodes CDR1 MNHEY and CDR2 SVGAGI. CDR3 length: 14 residues. CDR3 nucleotide sequence: TGTGCCAGCAGTTACCGGCGGGAGGGGTACGAGCAGTACTTC. Its translation: CASSYRREGYEQYF.

This chain uses TRBV25-1 with TRBJ1-1; 7 nucleotides align to TRBD1. V shed 3 bases and J 2 bases; nucleotides not matched to a gene: 9. In germline, CDR1 is MGHDK, CDR2 SYGVNS. The CDR3 covers 16 residues. The CDR3 reads CASSDKNRGGNTEAFF. CDR3 bases: TGTGCCAGCAGTGATAAGAACAGGGGTGGAAACACTGAAGCTTTCTTT.

This clonotype showed up many times. The chain has TRBV2 and TRBJ1-6; D is possibly TRBD1 (5 bases). CDR3 length: 13 residues. CDR1 is SNHLY and CDR2 is FYNNEI in the germline V gene. V lost 7 bases and J lost 9, with 13 bases in between. The CDR3 DNA sequence: TGTGCCAGCAAAAGGGACGGCGCTTCACCCCTCCACTTT. It encodes CASKRDGASPLHF.

V usage is TRBV24-1 and J usage is TRBJ1-2; a weak D match, TRBD1 (5 bases). Between the trimmed V and J ends, which lost 3 bases and 12 bases, there was a span of 16 bases. This CDR3 has 13 residues. In germline, CDR1 is KGHDR, CDR2 SFDVKD. DNA for the CDR3: TGTGCCACCAGTGATCCTTGGGACCTTGGAAACACCTTC. Its protein is CATSDPWDLGNTF.

The CDR3 nucleotides are TGCAGCGTTGACGTGGGGGCGCGGACTGAAGCTTTCTTT. This sequence encodes CSVDVGARTEAFF. V gene TRBV29-1 combines with J gene TRBJ1-1, with a tentative D call TRBD1 (6 bases). Looked up from germline, CDR1 is SQVTM and CDR2 is ANQGSEA. V was trimmed by 3 bases and J by 5 bases, leaving 13 bases between them. The CDR3 totals 13 residues.

This chain links TRBV5-1 with TRBJ2-3, with D possibly matching TRBD2 (6 bases). Germline-derived CDR1 and CDR2 are SGHRS and YFSETQ. Between the trimmed V and J ends, which lost 0 bases and 2 bases, there was a span of 13 bases. The CDR3 spans 16 residues. CDR3 in DNA: TGCGCCAGCAGCTTGGATCCGGGACTGGTCACAGATACGCAGTATTTT. This gives the protein CASSLDPGLVTDTQYF.

This chain links TRBV7-9 with TRBJ2-2, with D perhaps being TRBD1 or TRBD2 (5 bases each). From germline, CDR1 is SEHNR and CDR2 FQNEAQ (reference sequence). Deletions cut 5 bases from V and 2 bases from J, with 27 bases between. The CDR3 has 20 residues. CDR3 in DNA: TGTGCCAGCAGCCGTCAGGTTCTGGGTTTTGGGACGCTAAACACCGGGGAGCTGTTTTTT. As protein: CASSRQVLGFGTLNTGELFF. The full variable domain, its missing parts supplied by reference TRBV7-9 and TRBJ2-2, is DTGVSQNPRHKITKRGQNVTFRCDPISEHNRLYWYRQTLGQGPEFLTYFQNEAQLEKSRLLSDRFSAERPKGSFSTLEIQRTEQGDSAMYLCASSRQVLGFGTLNTGELFFGEGSRLTVL.

The chain links TRBV29-1 to TRBJ2-7, with no clear D. V was trimmed by 8 bases and J by 2 bases, leaving 13 bases between them. The CDR3 totals 12 residues. Germline V CDR1 and CDR2: SQVTM, ANQGSEA. For the CDR3, the DNA is TGCAGCTTAGTCCGCACTACCTACGAGCAGTACTTC. Protein product: CSLVRTTYEQYF.

This clonotype was observed many times. This rearrangement joins TRBV24-1 to TRBJ2-7, with 8 bases aligning to TRBD1. CDR1 and CDR2 from the germline V gene are KGHDR and SFDVKD. The CDR3 contains 15 residues. Trimming removed 3 bases from V and 3 bases from J; junction bases left unmatched: 6. The CDR3 coding sequence is TGTGCCACCAGTGATCCGACAGGGGCCGACTACGAGCAGTACTTC. Its translation: CATSDPTGADYEQYF.

The gene calls are TRBV7-2 and TRBJ1-5, with D possibly being TRBD1 (6 bases). The V gene's germline CDR1 is SGHTA and CDR2 FQGNSA. The CDR3 has 16 residues. The ends were cut back, 4 bases at V and 0 bases at J, with 13 bases in the middle. The CDR3 sequence: CASSSAGGNSNQPQHF. The CDR3, as DNA: TGTGCCAGCAGCTCCGCCGGGGGCAATAGCAATCAGCCCCAGCATTTT.

This clonotype occurred a few times. The chain couples TRBV2 to TRBJ2-3, with D uncertain. Germline values: CDR1 SNHLY, CDR2 FYNNEI. This CDR3 has 13 amino acids. V was pared by 4 bases and J by 2 bases, with 7 bases between. CDR3 protein: CASSASFTDTQYF. CDR3 DNA sequence: TGTGCCAGCAGTGCCTCCTTCACAGATACGCAGTATTTT.